The clone carrying this TCR beta chain has only a few counts. This sample was included in a study of blood T cell repertoires in COVID-19. On the study more broadly: Acute-phase and convalescent COVID-19 samples originated in the United States, Italy and Spain. In each case, the material was cDNA or gDNA derived from T cells, B-cell-depleted T cells, or PBMCs.

CDR3 size: 14 residues. Germline-derived CDR1 and CDR2 are SGHKS and YYEKEE (reference sequence). The V end was cut by 0 bases, the J end by 5 bases, with 11 bases between. Sequenced by immunoSEQ multiplex PCR; TCRdb stores in-frame clones only, minus some. The sample lists 55,000 to 65,000 clones, about 90% occurring once. This clonotype was obtained from a human donor with active COVID-19. The donor label of this sample is uncertain. The material sequenced was peripheral blood. V gene TRBV5-5 combines with J gene TRBJ2-5; D unclear. The CDR3 here is CASSLGVRIETQYF. The CDR3 DNA is TGTGCCAGCAGCTTGGGAGTTAGAATCGAGACCCAGTACTTC.